This T cell receptor (beta chain) was sequenced for a study of shared T cell receptors in the human thymus. Some clones are missing from TCRdb's copy, which holds only in-frame ones; the method was immunoSEQ multiplex PCR. The repertoire has roughly 700,000 clones, around nine tenths of them found once; the top ten carry over 0.008%. Losses at the gene ends were 0 bases for V and 6 bases for J; bases not matched to a gene: 9. Germline CDR1 is GTSNPN and CDR2 is SVGIG (reference sequence). The CDR3 totals 16 residues. The same data also contributed to another study, on human thymus T cells.

The sample consisted of thymocytes. The chain joins TRBV30 to TRBJ2-2; 8 nucleotides match TRBD2. This TCR was recovered from a boy under three years old with a congenital heart defect. The CDR3 sequence is CAWSVTGRAGPGELFF. The CDR3 coding sequence is TGTGCCTGGAGTGTTACCGGGAGGGCGGGTCCCGGGGAGCTGTTTTTT.